The 18 T cell receptor beta chains listed next were all sequenced from one sample in a study of CD8 T cells in Susac syndrome. Reverse transcription used about 0.5 to 1 ug RNA and random hexamers. TCRdb independently ran MiXCR on the immunoSEQ multiplex PCR reads; one entry per CDR3 protein. This repertoire shows some 120,000 distinct CDR3 sequences, roughly 92% found once; its top ten account for more than 0.095%. What was sequenced was CD4+ T cells from PBMCs. All receptors come from a human donor in good health.

The chain is built from TRBV7-2 and TRBJ2-7; 11 nucleotides agree with TRBD1. The J segment lost 3 bases and the V segment lost 1 base, leaving 2 bases of the junction unmatched. This CDR3 region has 15 residues. Germline V gene data show CDR1 as SGHTA and CDR2 as FQGNSA. The DNA for the CDR3 is TGTGCCAGCAGCTTAGGTGGGACAGGGGGCTACGAGCAGTACTTC. It codes for CASSLGGTGGYEQYF.

This chain connects TRBV5-1 to TRBJ2-4; TRBD2 matches at 8 bases. There are 17 residues in the CDR3. The germline CDR1 and CDR2 sequences are SGHRS and YFSETQ. V was pared by 0 bases and J by 1 base, with 6 bases of the junction left unmatched. The CDR3 loop is CASSLALSSGAKNIQYF. The CDR3 region has the DNA TGCGCCAGCAGCTTGGCCTTGTCTAGCGGGGCCAAAAACATTCAGTACTTC. Full variable domain (remainder filled in from reference TRBV5-1 and TRBJ2-4): KAGVTQTPRYLIKTRGQQVTLSCSPISGHRSVSWYQQTPGQGLQFLFEYFSETQRNKGNFPGRFSGRQFSNSRSEMNVSTLELGDSALYLCASSLALSSGAKNIQYFGAGTRLSVL.

In this sample, this clonotype turned up a few times. The V gene is TRBV7-2, the J gene TRBJ1-3, with 7 bases matching TRBD1. CDR1 and CDR2 from the germline V gene are SGHTA and FQGNSA. This CDR3 region has 16 residues. V lost 5 bases to trimming and J lost 4 bases; unmatched junction nucleotides: 11. CDR3 in DNA: TGTGCCAGCAGCCCTTCCCTGACAGGGCGCGGAAACACCATATATTTT. This translates into CASSPSLTGRGNTIYF.

The V call is TRBV6-5, the J call TRBJ2-7; 15 positions agree with TRBD2. This CDR3 contains 17 residues. CDR1 MNHEY and CDR2 SVGAGI come from the germline V gene. Trimming cost V 0 bases and J 6 bases; bases outside gene matches: 6. CDR3 bases: TGTGCCAGCAGTTACTCCCGGACTAGCGGGAGGGCAGGCGAGCAGTACTTC. As protein: CASSYSRTSGRAGEQYF.

V usage is TRBV11-2 and J usage is TRBJ2-2; 7 bases are shared with TRBD2. Germline V gene sequence: CDR1 SGHAT, CDR2 FQNNGV. The length of the CDR3 is 17 residues. V shed 3 bases, J shed 2 bases, and the junction held 9 bases outside the gene matches. CDR3 sequence reads: CASSFEVAGANTGELFF. The CDR3 DNA reads as TGTGCCAGCAGCTTCGAGGTAGCGGGTGCTAACACCGGGGAGCTGTTTTTT.

The chain combines TRBV2 with TRBJ2-7, with unresolved D. V lost 7 bases and J lost 3, with 13 bases in between. CDR1 is SNHLY, CDR2 FYNNEI, per germline. The CDR3 has 13 amino acids. This chain's CDR3 is CASNDGSNYEQYF. The CDR3, as DNA: TGTGCCAGCAATGACGGCAGCAACTACGAGCAGTACTTC. Together with reference TRBV2 and TRBJ2-7, the CDR3 gives the full variable domain: EPEVTQTPSHQVTQMGQEVILRCVPISNHLYFYWYRQILGQKVEFLVSFYNNEISEKSEIFDDQFSVERPDGSNFTLKIRSTKLEDSAMYFCASNDGSNYEQYFGPGTRLTVT.

The chain joins TRBV20-1 to TRBJ1-5; weak D call: TRBD1 (5 bases). CDR3 length equals 13 residues. CDR1 is DFQATT, CDR2 SNEGSKA, per germline (reference sequence). The ends were cut back, 6 bases at V and 7 bases at J, with 16 bases in the middle. CDR3 sequence: CSAQDTQGQPQHF. The CDR3 DNA follows: TGCAGTGCCCAGGACACCCAAGGGCAGCCCCAGCATTTT.

The chain employs TRBV18 and TRBJ1-4; 7 bases align to TRBD1. After removal of 4 bases from V and 0 bases from J, the junction contained 5 bases not matched to a gene. Germline V gene lookup returns CDR1 KGHSH and CDR2 LQKENI. The CDR3 is 16 amino acids. The CDR3 nucleotides read TGTGCCAGCTCACGGGACAGCCTTGCAACTAATGAAAAACTGTTTTTT. It encodes CASSRDSLATNEKLFF.

The V gene is TRBV7-9, the J gene TRBJ1-1; D is unclear. The V gene lost 1 base and the J gene lost 8 bases, with 11 bases spanning the gap. The germline CDR1 and CDR2 sequences are SEHNR and FQNEAQ (reference sequence). This CDR3 has 13 amino acids. CDR3 residues: CASSLVGEPEAFF. The CDR3 nucleotides read TGTGCCAGCAGCTTAGTCGGGGAGCCGGAAGCTTTCTTT.

The chain carries TRBV2 and TRBJ2-5; TRBD1 matches 7 bases. CDR1 is SNHLY and CDR2 is FYNNEI in the germline V gene. CDR3 length: 12 residues. Losses at the gene ends were 10 bases for V and 5 bases for J; bases not matched to a gene: 7. Here the CDR3 DNA reads TGTGCCAAGGGACAGACCGGGGAGACCCAGTACTTC. This translates into CAKGQTGETQYF.

The chain employs TRBV28 and TRBJ2-1, with D hard to call. Germline CDR1 reads MDHEN; CDR2 reads SYDVKM. V was pared by 1 base and J by 8 bases, with 6 bases between. The CDR3 covers 12 residues. The chain's CDR3 is CASSLSMDEQFF. DNA for the CDR3: TGTGCCAGCAGTTTATCGATGGATGAGCAGTTCTTC.

The V call is TRBV5-1, the J call TRBJ2-1; 13 bases line up with TRBD2. V gave up 4 bases and J gave up 5 bases; unmatched junction bases: 3. This CDR3 spans 15 amino acids. CDR1 and CDR2 from the germline V gene are SGHRS and YFSETQ. In DNA, the CDR3 is TGCGCCAGCAGCGAGGGGACTAGCGGGAACAATGAGCAGTTCTTC. It codes for CASSEGTSGNNEQFF.

The rearrangement joins TRBV24-1 to TRBJ2-3; the D gene could be TRBD1 or TRBD2 (5 bases each). The CDR3 extends over 13 amino acids. V was cut by 9 bases and J by 3 bases, with 12 bases left in between. CDR1 KGHDR and CDR2 SFDVKD come from the germline V gene. CDR3 amino acids: CATGSGTTDTQYF. The CDR3 DNA reads as TGTGCCACCGGATCGGGGACGACAGATACGCAGTATTTT.

The V and J genes are TRBV20-1 and TRBJ2-1; D not resolved. Per the germline V gene, CDR1 is DFQATT and CDR2 is SNEGSKA (reference sequence). This CDR3 is 16 amino acids long. Trimming removed 3 bases from V and 10 bases from J, with 25 bases in between. CDR3 in amino acids: CSASRFEMGKMTEQFF. The CDR3 DNA is TGCAGTGCTAGCCGATTCGAAATGGGGAAAATGACCGAGCAGTTCTTC.

This clonotype was seen just once. V and J are TRBV29-1 and TRBJ2-5; D remains ambiguous. The germline V and J ends were trimmed by 4 bases and 2 bases, with 8 bases remaining between them. The germline CDR1 and CDR2 sequences are SQVTM and ANQGSEA. CDR3 length equals 12 residues. CDR3 in DNA: TGCAGCGTTGTAGGCAGTCAAGAGACCCAGTACTTC. Protein: CSVVGSQETQYF.

CDR3 region: CAISGHLNNEQFF. The CDR3 DNA is TGTGCCATCAGTGGCCATTTGAACAATGAGCAGTTCTTC. The chain joins TRBV10-3 to TRBJ2-1, with no clear D. Trimming removed 4 bases at V and 5 bases at J, with 9 bases between. Germline V gene lookup returns CDR1 ENHRY and CDR2 SYGVKD. The CDR3 is 13 amino acids.

V usage is TRBV18 and J usage is TRBJ2-5; the D gene is possibly TRBD1 (6 bases). Germline V gene sequence: CDR1 KGHSH, CDR2 LQKENI. V lost 6 bases and J 1 base, leaving 12 bases between the germline ends. The CDR3 totals 14 residues. CDR3 sequence reads: CASSGTTIQETQYF. The CDR3 nucleotides read TGTGCCAGCTCTGGGACAACCATCCAAGAGACCCAGTACTTC.

V usage is TRBV30 and J usage is TRBJ2-2; 9 bases line up with TRBD2. The CDR3 extends over 15 amino acids. The V gene end was trimmed by 3 bases and the J gene end by 4 bases; junction bases not matched to a gene: 6. Germline V lookup: CDR1 GTSNPN, CDR2 SVGIG (reference sequence). CDR3 bases: TGTGCCTGGAGCGGCGGGAGGGCCAGCACCGGGGAGCTGTTTTTT. Protein product: CAWSGGRASTGELFF.